The 25 T cell receptor beta chains below come from one sample, sequenced in a study of cytomegalovirus exposure and HLA in healthy donors. Amplification used 60 Vbeta primers and 13 Jbeta primers. Sequencing used immunoSEQ multiplex PCR; TCRdb keeps in-frame clones, though not all of them. Of 100,000 to 150,000 clones in the sample, about 81% were seen once. The sample was PBMCs. The source of these receptors is a woman between 45 and 65 years old in good health and CMV-seropositive.

This clone turned up a few times. The chain is built from TRBV19 and TRBJ1-3; the D gene is possibly TRBD1 (5 bases). V dropped 6 bases and J dropped 2 bases, with 5 bases sitting between them. CDR3 size: 12 residues. The V gene's germline CDR1 is LNHDA and CDR2 SQIVND (reference sequence). CDR3 nucleotide sequence: TGTGCCAGTAGGACAGCTGGAAACACCATATATTTT. It encodes CASRTAGNTIYF.

The V gene is TRBV5-4, the J gene TRBJ1-1, with D perhaps TRBD1 (5 bases). V lost 5 bases and J lost 1, with 12 bases in between. Looked up from germline, CDR1 is SGHNT and CDR2 is YYREEE (reference sequence). The CDR3 length is 14 residues. CDR3 sequence (DNA): TGTGCCAGCAGGTTTCCGGGGGAGAACACTGAAGCTTTCTTT. It yields the protein CASRFPGENTEAFF.

This chain uses TRBV7-9 with TRBJ1-4; a possible D gene is TRBD1 (5 bases). CDR3 size: 15 residues. V shed 5 bases and J shed 4 bases, with 14 bases lying between them. Germline V gene sequence: CDR1 SEHNR, CDR2 FQNEAQ (reference sequence). Written as DNA, the CDR3 is TGTGCCAGCAGCGGCATCGGACACATTAATGAAAAACTGTTTTTT. As protein: CASSGIGHINEKLFF. The variable domain in full, completed from reference TRBV7-9 and TRBJ1-4, reads DTGVSQNPRHKITKRGQNVTFRCDPISEHNRLYWYRQTLGQGPEFLTYFQNEAQLEKSRLLSDRFSAERPKGSFSTLEIQRTEQGDSAMYLCASSGIGHINEKLFFGSGTQLSVL.

This sequence joins TRBV5-4 and TRBJ2-1, with TRBD2 matching 11 bases. Losses at the gene ends were 0 bases for V and 2 bases for J; bases not matched to a gene: 10. This CDR3 comprises 19 residues. Germline loops: CDR1 SGHNT, CDR2 YYREEE (reference sequence). CDR3 region: CASSLGGWGSGRAYNEQFF. DNA for the CDR3: TGTGCCAGCAGCTTGGGGGGTTGGGGTAGCGGGAGGGCCTACAATGAGCAGTTCTTC.

V gene TRBV5-4 combines with J gene TRBJ2-2; 7 nucleotides align to TRBD1. CDR1 is SGHNT, CDR2 YYREEE, per germline (reference sequence). J was trimmed by 5 bases and V by 0 bases; bases with no gene match: 4. The CDR3 is made up of 15 amino acids. The CDR3 DNA sequence: TGTGCCAGCAGCTTGGACAGGGGATGGACCGGGGAGCTGTTTTTT. Its protein is CASSLDRGWTGELFF.

This chain links TRBV6-5 with TRBJ2-7; tentatively, D is TRBD2 (5 bases). This CDR3 spans 16 amino acids. Per the germline V gene, CDR1 is MNHEY and CDR2 is SVGAGI. The V end was cut by 4 bases, the J end by 3 bases, with 19 bases between. The CDR3 loop reads CASSFRTSSPLYEQYF. The CDR3 nucleotides read TGTGCCAGCAGTTTCCGGACTTCCTCCCCCCTCTACGAGCAGTACTTC.

This sequence joins TRBV7-2 and TRBJ1-3, with TRBD1 matching over 8 bases. Looked up from germline, CDR1 is SGHTA and CDR2 is FQGNSA. V was pared by 5 bases and J by 3 bases, with 6 bases of the junction left unmatched. The CDR3 is made up of 15 amino acids. CDR3 sequence: CASSPWTGNGNTIYF. DNA of the CDR3: TGTGCCAGCAGCCCTTGGACAGGGAATGGAAACACCATATATTTT.

V usage is TRBV9 and J usage is TRBJ2-1; possible D gene TRBD2, 5 bases. This CDR3 region has 15 residues. Trimming shortened V by 0 bases and J by 10 bases, and 17 bases separated the two germline ends. The germline gives CDR1 SGDLS, CDR2 YYNGEE. The CDR3: CASSVAYGLQNEQFF. The CDR3 DNA sequence: TGTGCCAGCAGCGTAGCTTATGGACTCCAGAACGAGCAGTTCTTC.

The chain has TRBV30 and TRBJ1-5, with 7 bases identical to TRBD1. V trimming: 3 bases; J trimming: 2 bases; junction bases outside the gene matches: 10. The length of the CDR3 is 16 residues. In germline, CDR1 is GTSNPN, CDR2 SVGIG (reference sequence). CDR3 coding DNA: TGTGCCTGGAGGCCCCGACAGGGTAGGGGCAATCAGCCCCAGCATTTT. Amino acid sequence: CAWRPRQGRGNQPQHF.

The chain is built from TRBV15 and TRBJ2-4; the D gene is possibly TRBD2 (6 bases). Trimming shortened V by 1 base and J by 5 bases, and 12 bases separated the two germline ends. This CDR3 contains 15 residues. Per germline, CDR1 LNHNV and CDR2 YYDKDF (reference sequence). The CDR3 DNA sequence: TGTGCCACCAGCAGAGGTGGAGGGGTCGAAAACATTCAGTACTTC. Protein product: CATSRGGGVENIQYF.

The chain is built from TRBV6-5 and TRBJ1-2, with a weak D call TRBD1 (5 bases). V was shortened by 7 bases and J by 3 bases, with 12 bases between the two germline ends. Germline V gives CDR1 MNHEY, CDR2 SVGAGI. This CDR3 comprises 13 residues. The CDR3 DNA follows: TGTGCCAGCAACGCCGGGGGGGACTATGGCTACACCTTC. Protein product: CASNAGGDYGYTF.

The rearrangement links TRBV15 to TRBJ2-2, with D maybe TRBD1 (6 bases). Trimming pared 0 bases from V and 4 bases from J, leaving 12 bases between. The germline CDR1 and CDR2 sequences are LNHNV and YYDKDF (reference sequence). This CDR3 spans 16 amino acids. CDR3: CATSRDLRGTTGELFF. The CDR3 nucleotides are TGTGCCACCAGCAGAGATCTGAGGGGGACCACCGGGGAGCTGTTTTTT.

V gene TRBV28 combines with J gene TRBJ1-2; 9 bases are shared with TRBD1. V shed 6 bases, J shed 5 bases, and the junction held 10 bases outside the gene matches. From germline, CDR1 is MDHEN and CDR2 SYDVKM. The CDR3 length is 15 residues. As DNA, the CDR3 is TGTGCCAGCAGATTACGACAGGGGGTTCAGTATGGCTACACCTTC. It translates to CASRLRQGVQYGYTF.

This clone was seen only once. Here the CDR3 DNA reads TGTGCCAGCAGTTTAAGGAAATGGGACAGGGGTTTCTCTGGGGCCAACGTCCTGACTTTC. Its translation is CASSLRKWDRGFSGANVLTF. The chain links TRBV28 to TRBJ2-6; 10 positions agree with TRBD1. This CDR3 spans 20 amino acids. Germline V lookup: CDR1 MDHEN, CDR2 SYDVKM. J lost 0 bases, V lost 2 bases, and 10 bases had no gene match.

The J gene is TRBJ2-3, the V gene TRBV7-2, with TRBD2 as a possible D gene (5 bases). The CDR3 has 15 residues. Germline CDR1 is SGHTA and CDR2 is FQGNSA. The ends were cut back, 5 bases at V and 2 bases at J, with 14 bases in the middle. In DNA, the CDR3 is TGTGCCAGCAGCCCGAGGAGGTTCTACACAGATACGCAGTATTTT. This sequence encodes CASSPRRFYTDTQYF.

In this sample, this clone turned up once. This rearrangement joins TRBV30 to TRBJ1-4, with D perhaps matching TRBD1 (5 bases). Trimming left V 1 base short and J 8 bases short, with 11 bases between. This CDR3 contains 13 residues. From germline, CDR1 is GTSNPN and CDR2 SVGIG (reference sequence). CDR3 sequence (DNA): TGTGCCTGGAGTGAGGGGCACCGGGAAAAACTGTTTTTT. Amino acid sequence: CAWSEGHREKLFF.

The chain couples TRBV21-1 to TRBJ2-7; TRBD1, as called in the table, went unchecked against the DNA. TRBV21-1 is assigned pseudogene status. The CDR3 loop spans 15 amino acids. The CDR3 here is CASSPCPVGTYEQYF. CDR3 bases: TGTGCCAGCAGCCCTTGTCCTGTGGGCACCTACGAGCAGTACTTC.

The V call is TRBV5-4, the J call TRBJ1-1; TRBD1 agrees at 7 bases. Germline V gene sequence: CDR1 SGHNT, CDR2 YYREEE (reference sequence). Losses at the gene ends were 4 bases for V and 2 bases for J; bases not matched to a gene: 5. This CDR3 comprises 14 residues. The CDR3 reads CASSVRDRNTEAFF. CDR3 coding DNA: TGTGCCAGCAGCGTGAGGGACAGAAACACTGAAGCTTTCTTT.

The chain combines TRBV5-6 with TRBJ1-4; no reliable D call. V lost 0 bases to trimming and J lost 0 bases, with 6 bases between them. The CDR3 length is 15 residues. The germline gives CDR1 SGHDT, CDR2 YYEEEE. The CDR3 protein is CASSLGRSTNEKLFF. In nucleotides, the CDR3 is TGTGCCAGCAGCTTGGGGAGATCAACTAATGAAAAACTGTTTTTT.

The rearrangement joins TRBV6-1 to TRBJ1-4; D is undetermined. Germline CDR1 is MNHNS and CDR2 is SASEGT. V was cut by 3 bases and J by 0 bases, with 5 bases left in between. The CDR3 length is 14 residues. CDR3 sequence (DNA): TGTGCCAGCAGTGAGGAGCCAACTAATGAAAAACTGTTTTTT. It specifies CASSEEPTNEKLFF.

There are a few counts of this clone. The rearrangement links TRBV4-1 to TRBJ2-2, with TRBD2 identical over 9 bases. Trimming at V came to 4 bases and at J to 1 base, leaving 1 base not matched to a gene. CDR1 and CDR2 from the germline V gene are MGHRA and YSYEKL. This CDR3 contains 15 residues. The CDR3 region has the DNA TGCGCCAGCAGCCTTAGCGGGAGGAACACCGGGGAGCTGTTTTTT. Protein: CASSLSGRNTGELFF.

The chain recombines TRBV21-1 with TRBJ2-7; the listed D gene, TRBD2, was not tested against the DNA. TRBV21-1 is reported as a pseudogene. The CDR3 contains 15 residues. The CDR3 protein is CASSSRTSGGDEQYF. The CDR3 DNA reads as TGTGCCAGCAGCTCCAGGACTAGCGGTGGGGACGAGCAGTACTTC.

This clone is a singleton in its sample. The chain employs TRBV2 and TRBJ2-3, with a weak D call TRBD2 (5 bases). V lost 4 bases, J lost 5 bases, and 10 bases lay in between. The CDR3 extends over 13 amino acids. Germline V gene data show CDR1 as SNHLY and CDR2 as FYNNEI. CDR3 loop: CASSVEGGDTQYF. In DNA form, the CDR3 reads TGTGCCAGCAGTGTAGAAGGAGGAGATACGCAGTATTTT.

The V call is TRBV6-4, the J call TRBJ2-7, with 10 nucleotides matching TRBD1. CDR1 is MRHNA, CDR2 SNTAGT, per germline. The CDR3 contains 16 residues. Trimming removed 0 bases from V and 0 bases from J; junction bases left unmatched: 2. In DNA, the CDR3 is TGTGCCAGCAGTGACTCGCGGACAGGGGGCTCCTACGAGCAGTACTTC. This gives the protein CASSDSRTGGSYEQYF.

The CDR3: CASSFATGGNYGYTF. The CDR3 region has the DNA TGCGCCAGCAGCTTCGCGACAGGGGGCAACTATGGCTACACCTTC. The gene calls are TRBV5-1 and TRBJ1-2; 10 nucleotides align to TRBD1. The length of the CDR3 is 15 residues. Germline V gene data show CDR1 as SGHRS and CDR2 as YFSETQ. V dropped 2 bases and J dropped 2; count of bases not matched to a gene: 3.